Included here is one T cell receptor beta chain sequence, with context. Germline V CDR1 and CDR2: SGHNT, YYREEE (reference sequence). The ends were cut back, 7 bases at V and 4 bases at J, with 14 bases in the middle. The CDR3 has 13 amino acids. The data originate from a study of blood T cell repertoires in COVID-19. About the research overall: From the United States, Italy and Spain came samples of acute and convalescent COVID-19. PBMCs, B-cell-depleted T cells, or T cells provided the cDNA or gDNA that made up the material.

Original analysis: For nucleated cells, counts were estimated from reference gene primer amplification. Repertoires were generated with immunoSEQ multiplex PCR, while TCRdb's copy carries only in-frame clones and drops some. D and trimming were read from the DNA, whereas the V and J calls and clone size are those reported in that table. The repertoire holds about 200,000 clones, with over 80% as singletons. Sequences were obtained from peripheral blood. The receptor comes from a middle-aged man with acute or convalescent COVID-19. V and J are TRBV5-4 and TRBJ1-1; D possibly corresponds to TRBD1 (6 bases). The CDR3 nucleotides are TGTGCCAGCTCGAGCCAGGGGATCACTGAAGCTTTCTTT. As protein: CASSSQGITEAFF.